This TCR beta chain was sequenced for a study of OX40 agonist ivuxolimab in advanced cancers. Trimming stripped 1 base from V and 3 bases from J, with 9 bases between. This CDR3 spans 14 amino acids. Germline V lookup: CDR1 SEHNR, CDR2 FQNEAQ (reference sequence). Whole-study findings and limits: CD8+ T cells (on average) carried more expanded clones than CD4+ T cells.

A note on this clone: What it recognizes is unknown.

The protocol was immunoSEQ multiplex PCR, while the TCRdb copy is restricted to in-frame clones and leaves out a portion. The sample comprises around 68,000 clones, around 86% of which are singletons, and roughly 2% rests with the top ten. Here the sequenced sample was CD4+ or CD8+ T cells sorted from blood, taken in a trial of the OX40 agonist ivuxolimab. The clonotype was recovered from an adult with an advanced solid tumor such as melanoma, head and neck, liver or kidney cancer. The V call is TRBV7-9, the J call TRBJ1-2, with D unresolved. The DNA for the CDR3 is TGTGCCAGCAGCTTAGTGTCTTGGGACTATGGCTACACCTTC. This codes for CASSLVSWDYGYTF.